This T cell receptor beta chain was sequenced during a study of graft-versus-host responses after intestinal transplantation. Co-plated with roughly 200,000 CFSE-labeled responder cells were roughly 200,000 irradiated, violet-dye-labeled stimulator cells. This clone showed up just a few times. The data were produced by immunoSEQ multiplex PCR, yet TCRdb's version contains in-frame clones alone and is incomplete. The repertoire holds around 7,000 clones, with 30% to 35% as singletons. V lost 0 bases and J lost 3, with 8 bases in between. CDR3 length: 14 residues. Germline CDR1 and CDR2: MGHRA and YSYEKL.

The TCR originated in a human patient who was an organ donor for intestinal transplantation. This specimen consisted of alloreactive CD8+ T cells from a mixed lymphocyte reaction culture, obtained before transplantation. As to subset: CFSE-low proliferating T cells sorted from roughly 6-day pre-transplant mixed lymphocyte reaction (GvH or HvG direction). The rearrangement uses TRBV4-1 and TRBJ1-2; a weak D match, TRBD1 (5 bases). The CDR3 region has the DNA TGCGCCAGCAGCCAAGATGGGGGGTACTATGGCTACACCTTC. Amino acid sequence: CASSQDGGYYGYTF.